This entry features one T cell receptor beta chain sequence. Its antigen is currently not known. Base quality data are lacking; no much larger clone is found one base away. All of the isolated RNA was reverse transcribed with the High Capacity cDNA Reverse Transcription Kit, so expressed TCRB transcripts were sequenced. Deep immunoSEQ sequencing was applied to naive, central memory and regulatory T cell samples, giving an average of around 3.4 million total reads per sample. Sorted cells were lysed in RLT buffer and RNA was extracted with DNase-treated RNeasy Micro or Mini kits, depending on cell number. Each cell subset was processed on its own to prevent cross-contamination, while patient and healthy donor samples were processed together. The immunoSEQ multiplex PCR was used to amplify TCRB sequences from cDNA, yielding 87-bp fragments that span the CDR3 region. Amplicons were sequenced on the Illumina HiSeq platform. From the authors' description of their analysis: PCR bias was corrected computationally using synthetic template baselines, and reads within Hamming distance 2 were collapsed, with unmergeable singletons discarded. Reads were aligned against IMGT so that V, D and J genes, CDR3 length and insertions or deletions at six rearrangement sites could be assigned. Within each subset, clonotype counts were normalized to sorted cell number, and only after that were true diversity and Gini coefficients computed with the tcR R package. The overlap coefficient, calculated on TCRB nucleotide sequences, was used to quantify repertoire sharing. The table comes from immuneACCESS by way of TCRdb, which keeps in-frame sequences with V and J called. Part of the clones is missing from these tables; in studies checked, under half for an unresolved V gene and the rest for unknown reasons. V and J calls and clone size are given by that table; D and trimming were obtained from the DNA. The sample table records roughly 300,000 clones; over 7% of these occur just once. The top ten clonotypes cover approximately 1% of the sample.

The data were taken from a study of beta chain features in type 1 diabetes (dated by TCRdb to 2017 to 2018). In terms of the full investigation: Patients and healthy donors did not differ in mean age, gender distribution, total cell number or subset yield. A total of approximately 100,000,000 sorted cells were examined across all samples, and the number of cells per subset was strongly correlated with RNA yield. In the study, TCRB repertoires of sorted circulating CD4+ T cell subsets from recently diagnosed type 1 diabetes patients were compared with those of matched healthy donors. Whereas all 30 or so donors provided naive and central memory subsets, regulatory and stem cell-like memory subsets were isolated from just 8 patients and roughly 8 healthy donors.

Each donor gave one peripheral blood draw, averaging around 0.11 L, which was collected into heparinised tubes. Naive, central memory, regulatory and stem cell-like memory CD4+ T cells were sorted on a BD FACSAria II using a panel including CD45RO, CCR7, CD25, CD127, CD95 and CD27. All sorted populations exceeded 95% purity. PBMCs were isolated immediately by Lymphoprep density gradient centrifugation and stained directly without culture. Samples were stained and sorted in pairs, with one healthy donor and one patient per experiment, so that batch effects were minimized. Results and caveats for the whole study, not just this receptor: Naive, central memory and regulatory TCRB repertoires appeared to be more alike among patients than among healthy donors. Shorter templates might be favored by PCR, yet because patient and control samples were amplified and corrected together, any such skew would affect both groups equally. Type 1 diabetes patients showed a moderate but significant shortening of TCRB CDR3 length in all four CD4+ subsets. Because cDNA was sequenced instead of genomic DNA, activated cells with high expression could be over-represented, although the groups did not differ in activation or CD3 levels. At VDJ recombination sites, patients with type 1 diabetes made fewer insertions and deleted more nucleotides, a pattern implying thymic rearrangement abnormalities. Because the HLA sub-analyses included only small numbers of individuals, any influence of HLA type on TCRB rearrangement was left unresolved.

The source of this sequence is a man aged 25-40 years with type 1 diabetes. Source material: central memory CD4+ T cells from blood.

The bases are TGTGCCAGCAGAGGACAGGATGTGAAAGAGCAGTACTTC. Its product reads: CASRGQDVKEQYF. Recombination connected TRBV25-1 to TRBJ2-7; the central 7 bases match TRBD1. The CDR3 spans 13 residues, from the cysteine through the phenylalanine. The only DNA kept is the CDR3, 39 bases in frame from the first base. CDR1 and CDR2 were assigned from the germline V gene as MGHDK and SYGVNS. Clipping removes 6 bases from V and 7 bases from J, with 9 as the unmatched junction base count.